These T cell receptor beta chains were read from a single sample in a study of cytomegalovirus exposure and HLA in healthy donors. Some clones are missing from TCRdb's copy, which holds only in-frame ones; the method was immunoSEQ multiplex PCR. The table has about 120,000 clones, 75% seen once. Sequencing was carried out using PBMCs. These receptors came from a woman between 40 and 55 years old in good health and CMV-seropositive. Each CDR3 is given with its conserved first and last residue. A D gene is named only where the DNA matches it firmly. Size tells how often a clone was seen (once, few, many) or the class of an expanded clone, and some rows leave it out.

cdr3_aa: CASSVASLGQGRGDTQYF; clone_size: NA; d_call: TRBD1; j_call: TRBJ2-3; v_call: TRBV9
cdr3_aa: CASSPGGSWTEAFF; clone_size: NA; d_call: NA; j_call: TRBJ1-1; v_call: TRBV28
cdr3_aa: CASSIRELTEAFF; clone_size: NA; d_call: NA; j_call: TRBJ1-1; v_call: TRBV19
cdr3_aa: CASSPTGVVNQPQHF; clone_size: NA; d_call: TRBD1; j_call: TRBJ1-5; v_call: TRBV18
cdr3_aa: CASSSSNEQFF; clone_size: NA; d_call: NA; j_call: TRBJ2-1; v_call: TRBV28
cdr3_aa: CSALTGVGYTF; clone_size: few; d_call: TRBD1; j_call: TRBJ1-2; v_call: TRBV20-1
cdr3_aa: CASSTSGGTDTQYF; clone_size: NA; d_call: TRBD2; j_call: TRBJ2-3; v_call: TRBV7-3
cdr3_aa: CASSSGISSYEQYF; clone_size: NA; d_call: NA; j_call: TRBJ2-7; v_call: TRBV6-1
cdr3_aa: CSADPSGGYTF; clone_size: NA; d_call: NA; j_call: TRBJ1-2; v_call: TRBV20-1
cdr3_aa: CASSTNDPLVRTELFF; clone_size: NA; d_call: NA; j_call: TRBJ1-4; v_call: TRBV5-1
cdr3_aa: CASDQPQHF; clone_size: NA; d_call: NA; j_call: TRBJ1-5; v_call: TRBV30
cdr3_aa: CASSHPGLAGAYTGELFF; clone_size: NA; d_call: TRBD2; j_call: TRBJ2-2; v_call: TRBV4-1
cdr3_aa: CASSDPTGGASLEQYF; clone_size: NA; d_call: TRBD1; j_call: TRBJ2-7; v_call: TRBV28
cdr3_aa: CASSITPGEQYF; clone_size: NA; d_call: NA; j_call: TRBJ2-7; v_call: TRBV11-2
cdr3_aa: CASSPLGRGGDQPQHF; clone_size: NA; d_call: NA; j_call: TRBJ1-5; v_call: TRBV5-1